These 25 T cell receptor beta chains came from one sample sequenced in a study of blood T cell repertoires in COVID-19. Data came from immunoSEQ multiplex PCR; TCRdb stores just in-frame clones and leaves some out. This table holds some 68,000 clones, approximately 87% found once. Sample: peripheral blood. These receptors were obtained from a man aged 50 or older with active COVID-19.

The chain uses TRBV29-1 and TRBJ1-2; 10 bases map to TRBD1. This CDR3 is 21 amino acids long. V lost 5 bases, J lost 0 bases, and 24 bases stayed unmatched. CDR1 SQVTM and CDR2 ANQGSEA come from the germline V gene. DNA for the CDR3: TGCAGCGTTCTGTCAGCCCCGGGACAGGGGAGTCTCAGGGTCCCTAACTATGGCTACACCTTC. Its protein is CSVLSAPGQGSLRVPNYGYTF.

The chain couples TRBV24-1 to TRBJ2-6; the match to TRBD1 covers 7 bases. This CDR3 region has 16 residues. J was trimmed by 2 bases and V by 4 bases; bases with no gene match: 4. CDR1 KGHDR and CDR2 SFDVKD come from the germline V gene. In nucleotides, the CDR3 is TGTGCCACCAGTGACCAGACAGGGACTGGGGCCAACGTCCTGACTTTC. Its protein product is CATSDQTGTGANVLTF.

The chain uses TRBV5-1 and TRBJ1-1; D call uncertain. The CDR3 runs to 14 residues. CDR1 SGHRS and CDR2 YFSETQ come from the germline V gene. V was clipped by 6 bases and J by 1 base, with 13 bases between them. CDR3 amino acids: CASKTVFPNTEAFF. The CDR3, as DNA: TGCGCCAGCAAAACAGTTTTTCCGAACACTGAAGCTTTCTTT.

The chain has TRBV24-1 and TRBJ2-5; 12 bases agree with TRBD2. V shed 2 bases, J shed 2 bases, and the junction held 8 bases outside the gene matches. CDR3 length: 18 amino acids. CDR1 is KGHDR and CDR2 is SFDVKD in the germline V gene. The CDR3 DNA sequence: TGTGCCACCAGTGATTCAAAGACTAGCGGGAGTTTGCAAGAGACCCAGTACTTC. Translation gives CATSDSKTSGSLQETQYF.

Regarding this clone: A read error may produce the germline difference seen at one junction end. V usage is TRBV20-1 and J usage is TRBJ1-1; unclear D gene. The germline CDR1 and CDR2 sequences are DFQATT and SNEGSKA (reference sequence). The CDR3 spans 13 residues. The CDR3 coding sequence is TGCAGTGCTAGTCCGGCCGGGAACTCTGAAGCTTTCTTT. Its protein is CSASPAGNSEAFF.

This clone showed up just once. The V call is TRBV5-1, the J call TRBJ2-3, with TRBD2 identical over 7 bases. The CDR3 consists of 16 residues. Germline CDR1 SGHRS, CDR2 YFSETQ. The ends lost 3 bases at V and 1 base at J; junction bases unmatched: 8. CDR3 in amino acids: CASSSLVGGGTDTQYF. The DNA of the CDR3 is TGCGCCAGCAGCTCGTTGGTGGGGGGGGGCACAGATACGCAGTATTTT.

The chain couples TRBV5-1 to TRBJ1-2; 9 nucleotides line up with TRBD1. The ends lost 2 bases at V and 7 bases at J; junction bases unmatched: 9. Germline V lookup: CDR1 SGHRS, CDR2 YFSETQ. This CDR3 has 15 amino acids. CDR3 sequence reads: CASSFPGTGSAGYTF. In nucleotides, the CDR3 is TGCGCCAGCAGCTTCCCCGGGACAGGGAGTGCTGGCTACACCTTC.

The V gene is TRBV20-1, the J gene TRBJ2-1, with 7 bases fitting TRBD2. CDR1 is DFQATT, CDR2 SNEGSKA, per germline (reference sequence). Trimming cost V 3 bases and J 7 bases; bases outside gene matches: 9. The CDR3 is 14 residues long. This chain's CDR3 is CSASKTLAENEQFF. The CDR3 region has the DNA TGCAGTGCTAGTAAAACTCTAGCGGAAAATGAGCAGTTCTTC.

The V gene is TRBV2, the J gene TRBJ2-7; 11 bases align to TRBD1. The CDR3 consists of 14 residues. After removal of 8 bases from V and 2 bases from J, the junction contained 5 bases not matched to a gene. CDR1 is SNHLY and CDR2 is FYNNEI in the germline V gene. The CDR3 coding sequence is TGTGCCAGCCAGGGACAGGGGGGCGCCTACGAGCAGTACTTC. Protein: CASQGQGGAYEQYF.

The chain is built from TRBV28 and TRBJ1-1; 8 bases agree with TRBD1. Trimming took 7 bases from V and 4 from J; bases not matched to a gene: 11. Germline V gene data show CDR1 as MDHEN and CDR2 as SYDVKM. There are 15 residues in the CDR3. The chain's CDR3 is CASIGQGAPTTEAFF. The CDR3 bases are TGTGCCAGCATCGGGCAGGGGGCTCCCACCACTGAAGCTTTCTTT.

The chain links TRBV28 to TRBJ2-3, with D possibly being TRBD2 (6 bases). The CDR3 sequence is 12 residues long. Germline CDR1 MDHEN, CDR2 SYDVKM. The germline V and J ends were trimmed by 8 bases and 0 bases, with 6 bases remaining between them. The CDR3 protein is CASGTSTDTQYF. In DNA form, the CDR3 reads TGTGCCAGCGGGACTAGCACAGATACGCAGTATTTT.

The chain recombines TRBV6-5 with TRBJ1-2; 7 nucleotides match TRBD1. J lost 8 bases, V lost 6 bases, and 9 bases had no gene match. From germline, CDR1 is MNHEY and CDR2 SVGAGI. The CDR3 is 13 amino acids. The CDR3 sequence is CASRLQGVWGYTF. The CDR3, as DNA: TGTGCCAGCAGACTCCAGGGGGTATGGGGCTACACCTTC.

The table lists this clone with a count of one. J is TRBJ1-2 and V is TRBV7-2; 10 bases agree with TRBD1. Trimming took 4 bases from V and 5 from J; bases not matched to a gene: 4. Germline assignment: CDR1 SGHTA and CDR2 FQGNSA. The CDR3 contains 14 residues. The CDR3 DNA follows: TGTGCCAGCAGCTACGGACAGGGGGAGTATGGCTACACCTTC. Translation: CASSYGQGEYGYTF.

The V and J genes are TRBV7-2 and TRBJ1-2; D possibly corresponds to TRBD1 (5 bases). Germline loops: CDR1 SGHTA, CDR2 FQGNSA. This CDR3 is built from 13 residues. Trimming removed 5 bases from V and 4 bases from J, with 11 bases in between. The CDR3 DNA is TGTGCCAGCAGCCAGGACATACTCTATGGCTACACCTTC. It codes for CASSQDILYGYTF.

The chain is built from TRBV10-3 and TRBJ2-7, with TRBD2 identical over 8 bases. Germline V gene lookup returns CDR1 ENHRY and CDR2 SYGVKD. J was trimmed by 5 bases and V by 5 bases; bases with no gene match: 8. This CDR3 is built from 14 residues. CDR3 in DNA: TGTGCCATCAGTCCGGGGGGGTATGAGGACGAGCAGTACTTC. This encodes CAISPGGYEDEQYF.

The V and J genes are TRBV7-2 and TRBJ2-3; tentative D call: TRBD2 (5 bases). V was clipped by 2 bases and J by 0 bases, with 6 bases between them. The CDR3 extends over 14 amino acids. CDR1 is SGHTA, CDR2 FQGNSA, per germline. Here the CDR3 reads CASSLRTSTDTQYF. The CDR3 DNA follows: TGTGCCAGCAGCTTACGGACTAGCACAGATACGCAGTATTTT.

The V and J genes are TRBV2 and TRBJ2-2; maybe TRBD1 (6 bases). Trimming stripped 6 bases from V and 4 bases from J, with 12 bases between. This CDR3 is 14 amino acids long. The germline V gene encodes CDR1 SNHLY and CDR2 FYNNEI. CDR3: CASRDTGFTGELFF. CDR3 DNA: TGTGCCAGCAGGGACACAGGGTTCACCGGGGAGCTGTTTTTT. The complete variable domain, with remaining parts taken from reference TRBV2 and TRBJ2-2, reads EPEVTQTPSHQVTQMGQEVILRCVPISNHLYFYWYRQILGQKVEFLVSFYNNEISEKSEIFDDQFSVERPDGSNFTLKIRSTKLEDSAMYFCASRDTGFTGELFFGEGSRLTVL.

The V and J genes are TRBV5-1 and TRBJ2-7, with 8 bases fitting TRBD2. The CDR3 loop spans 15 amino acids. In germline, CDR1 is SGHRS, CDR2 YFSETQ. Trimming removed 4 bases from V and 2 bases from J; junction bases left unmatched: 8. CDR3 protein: CASSITSGYTYEQYF. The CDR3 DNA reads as TGCGCCAGCAGCATTACTAGCGGTTATACCTACGAGCAGTACTTC.

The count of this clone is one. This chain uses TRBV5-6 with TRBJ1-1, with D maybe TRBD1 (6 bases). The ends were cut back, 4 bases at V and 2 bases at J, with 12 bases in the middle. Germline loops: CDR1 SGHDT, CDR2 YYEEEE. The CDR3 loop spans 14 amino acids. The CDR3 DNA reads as TGTGCCAGCAGCCGTTACAGGGTAAACACTGAAGCTTTCTTT. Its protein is CASSRYRVNTEAFF.

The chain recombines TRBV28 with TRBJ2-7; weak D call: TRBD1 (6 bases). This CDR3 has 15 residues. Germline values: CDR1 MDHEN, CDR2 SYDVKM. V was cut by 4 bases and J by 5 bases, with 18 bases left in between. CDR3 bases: TGTGCCAGCAGTTCCAGGGGACGTCCTATCGACGAGCAGTACTTC. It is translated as CASSSRGRPIDEQYF.

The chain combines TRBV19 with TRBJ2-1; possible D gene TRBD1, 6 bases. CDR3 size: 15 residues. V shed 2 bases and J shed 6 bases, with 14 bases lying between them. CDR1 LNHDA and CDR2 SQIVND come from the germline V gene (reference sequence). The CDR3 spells CASSIYAIGGNEQFF. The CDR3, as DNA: TGTGCCAGTAGTATATACGCCATAGGGGGCAATGAGCAGTTCTTC.

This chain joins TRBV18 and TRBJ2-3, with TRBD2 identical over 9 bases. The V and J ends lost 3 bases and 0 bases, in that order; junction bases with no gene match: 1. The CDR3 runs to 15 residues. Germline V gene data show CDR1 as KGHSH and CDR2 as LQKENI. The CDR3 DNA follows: TGTGCCAGCTCACCGCTAGCGGGAAGCACAGATACGCAGTATTTT. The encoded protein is CASSPLAGSTDTQYF.

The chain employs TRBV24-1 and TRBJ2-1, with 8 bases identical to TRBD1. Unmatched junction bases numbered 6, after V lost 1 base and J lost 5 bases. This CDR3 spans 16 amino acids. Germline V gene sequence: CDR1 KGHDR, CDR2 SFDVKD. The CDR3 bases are TGTGCCACCAGTGATTTACGGACAGGGAGAAACAATGAGCAGTTCTTC. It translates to CATSDLRTGRNNEQFF.

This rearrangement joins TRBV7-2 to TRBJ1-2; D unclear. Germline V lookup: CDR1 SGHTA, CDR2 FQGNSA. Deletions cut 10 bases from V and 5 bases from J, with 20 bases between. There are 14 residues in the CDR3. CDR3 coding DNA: TGTGCCATCATCCGGGAGGGTGTAAGGTATGGCTACACCTTC. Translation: CAIIREGVRYGYTF.

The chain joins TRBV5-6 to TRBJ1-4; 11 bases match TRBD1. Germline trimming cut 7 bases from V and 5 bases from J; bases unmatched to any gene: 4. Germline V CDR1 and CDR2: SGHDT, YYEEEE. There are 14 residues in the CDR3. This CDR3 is CASGGTGGNEKLFF. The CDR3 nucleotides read TGTGCCAGCGGCGGGACAGGGGGAAATGAAAAACTGTTTTTT.